The clone carrying this T cell receptor (beta chain) was observed a few times. What it binds is unknown. The data originate from a study of response to subunit inactivated influenza vaccine. The study's findings and limits: Each seasonal influenza vaccination recruits few new T cells, the authors suggested.

TCRdb called the RT-PCR reads again in MiXCR, with one record for every CDR3 protein. This repertoire shows about 170,000 distinct CDR3 sequences, 12% found once; its top ten account for approximately 30%. This same sample was also part of a study on T cells expressing NK-cell markers. That source reports: What made the TCR beta cDNA was 5'RACE template switching with UMIs. Serological testing identified seven of the eight sequenced donors as HCMV-seropositive and one as seronegative. A few donors showed these clonotypes also leading the CD3+CD56-NKG2C+ fraction.

The starting material was CD8+ T cells sorted from PBMCs, obtained roughly 13 days after vaccination. This TCR was recovered from a man aged 45 to 65 who received an inactivated influenza vaccine.

The CDR3 protein is CATSDRAGRSYNEQFF. The CDR3 bases are TGTGCCACCAGTGATCGAGCGGGCCGCTCCTACAATGAGCAGTTCTTC. The genes are TRBV24-1 and TRBJ2-1, with a tentative D call TRBD2 (6 bases). V lost 3 bases and J 0 bases, leaving 11 bases between the germline ends. This CDR3 comprises 16 residues. Germline CDR1 and CDR2: KGHDR and SFDVKD.